Following are 19 T cell receptor beta chains from one sample sequenced in a study of blood T cell repertoires in COVID-19. Repertoires were generated with immunoSEQ multiplex PCR, while TCRdb's copy carries only in-frame clones and drops some. Among more than 85,000 clones listed, approximately 72% were seen once. Material: peripheral blood. The receptors derive from a man between 65 and 79 years old with acute or convalescent COVID-19.

The V and J genes are TRBV28 and TRBJ2-7; TRBD2 agrees at 13 bases. The V and J ends lost 5 bases and 0 bases, in that order; junction bases with no gene match: 7. The CDR3 runs 17 residues. Germline assignment: CDR1 MDHEN and CDR2 SYDVKM. CDR3 sequence (DNA): TGTGCCAGCAGTCCTGGACTAGCGGGAGTTATCTCCTACGAGCAGTACTTC. Protein: CASSPGLAGVISYEQYF.

V gene TRBV6-5 combines with J gene TRBJ2-1; TRBD2 aligns across 9 bases. The V and J ends lost 8 bases and 8 bases, in that order; junction bases with no gene match: 13. Germline V gene data show CDR1 as MNHEY and CDR2 as SVGAGI. The CDR3 is 15 residues long. For the CDR3, the DNA is TGTGCCAGCCGGGCGCGGGCGGGAGGGGGCGATGAGCAGTTCTTC. The encoded protein is CASRARAGGGDEQFF.

CDR3 amino acids: CASSLGFMSVNTGELFF. CDR3 bases: TGTGCCAGCAGCTTAGGATTTATGAGTGTGAACACCGGGGAGCTGTTTTTT. The chain joins TRBV7-2 to TRBJ2-2; D remains ambiguous. The CDR3 has 17 amino acids. Germline-derived CDR1 and CDR2 are SGHTA and FQGNSA. Trimming shortened V by 1 base and J by 1 base, and 13 bases separated the two germline ends.

The chain has TRBV6-5 and TRBJ1-2; no reliable D call. Germline lookup yields CDR1 MNHEY and CDR2 SVGAGI. The CDR3 runs to 15 residues. The V and J ends lost 2 bases and 5 bases respectively, with 15 bases between them. In DNA, the CDR3 is TGTGCCAGCAGTTACGCCGGAGGCAGGAGATATGGCTACACCTTC. It is translated as CASSYAGGRRYGYTF.

This chain connects TRBV14 to TRBJ1-1, with D perhaps TRBD1 (5 bases). Deletions cut 5 bases from V and 1 base from J, with 14 bases between. Germline V lookup: CDR1 SGHDN, CDR2 FVKESK. The CDR3 spans 15 residues. The CDR3, as DNA: TGTGCCAGCAGCACAGGCCCCCGCCAGAACACTGAAGCTTTCTTT. It is translated as CASSTGPRQNTEAFF.

The chain is built from TRBV19 and TRBJ2-4; a weak D match, TRBD2 (6 bases). V lost 1 base and J 7 bases, leaving 26 bases between the germline ends. CDR3 size: 19 residues. Germline V gene data show CDR1 as LNHDA and CDR2 as SQIVND (reference sequence). The DNA of the CDR3 is TGTGCCAGTAGTATAGCCGGGGGTTGGGCCGGGCTGGGAATGAACATTCAGTACTTC. This gives the protein CASSIAGGWAGLGMNIQYF. The full variable domain, completed using reference TRBV19 and TRBJ2-4, is DGGITQSPKYLFRKEGQNVTLSCEQNLNHDAMYWYRQDPGQGLRLIYYSQIVNDFQKGDIAEGYSVSREKKESFPLTVTSAQKNPTAFYLCASSIAGGWAGLGMNIQYFGAGTRLSVL.

This clone occurred a few times. Here the CDR3 reads CASRADGGYNEQFF. CDR3 nucleotides: TGTGCCAGCAGGGCGGACGGGGGATACAATGAGCAGTTCTTC. The rearrangement links TRBV2 to TRBJ2-1, with D perhaps TRBD2 (6 bases). This CDR3 comprises 14 residues. V lost 6 bases to trimming and J lost 4 bases, with 13 bases between them. CDR1 is SNHLY, CDR2 FYNNEI, per germline.

The DNA for the CDR3 is TGTGCCAGCAGCCCCGGGACAAGGGAGTCTCAGCCCCAGCATTTT. This encodes CASSPGTRESQPQHF. V usage is TRBV7-2 and J usage is TRBJ1-5; tentatively, D is TRBD1 (6 bases). Germline values: CDR1 SGHTA, CDR2 FQGNSA. CDR3 size: 15 residues. With 5 bases removed from V and 6 bases from J, the gap between germline ends came to 17 bases.

The chain carries TRBV18 and TRBJ2-2; D may be TRBD2 (7 bases). V lost 3 bases and J lost 5, with 16 bases in between. The CDR3 sequence is 16 residues long. CDR1 and CDR2 from the germline V gene are KGHSH and LQKENI. In DNA, the CDR3 is TGTGCCAGCTCACCGAACAGGGAGGGTGATACCGGGGAGCTGTTTTTT. Its translation: CASSPNREGDTGELFF.

The count of this clone is one. CDR3 nucleotides: TGTGCCAGCACACTGTGGGAGCAGTACTTC. This gives the protein CASTLWEQYF. This chain uses TRBV2 with TRBJ2-7, with D uncertain. V lost 7 bases and J 7 bases, leaving 8 bases between the germline ends. CDR1 SNHLY and CDR2 FYNNEI come from the germline V gene. CDR3 length: 10 amino acids. The full variable domain, in which reference TRBV2 and TRBJ2-7 provide the parts outside the CDR3, is EPEVTQTPSHQVTQMGQEVILRCVPISNHLYFYWYRQILGQKVEFLVSFYNNEISEKSEIFDDQFSVERPDGSNFTLKIRSTKLEDSAMYFCASTLWEQYFGPGTRLTVT.

The chain recombines TRBV27 with TRBJ1-1, with D hard to call. The CDR3 is made up of 14 amino acids. Germline V gene data show CDR1 as MNHEY and CDR2 as SMNVEV (reference sequence). Trimming shortened V by 1 base and J by 1 base, and 7 bases separated the two germline ends. This CDR3 is CASSLLAGNTEAFF. Here the CDR3 DNA reads TGTGCCAGCAGTTTATTAGCCGGGAACACTGAAGCTTTCTTT.

V gene TRBV4-1 combines with J gene TRBJ1-2; 7 bases are shared with TRBD1. This CDR3 contains 16 residues. Per the germline V gene, CDR1 is MGHRA and CDR2 is YSYEKL. V lost 3 bases and J lost 4; bases outside the gene matches: 11. The CDR3 loop is CASSHNDDRVIYGYTF. The DNA of the CDR3 is TGCGCCAGCAGCCACAATGACGACAGGGTGATCTATGGCTACACCTTC.

The chain couples TRBV5-6 to TRBJ2-7, with 7 bases that match TRBD1. The germline CDR1 and CDR2 sequences are SGHDT and YYEEEE. V lost 3 bases, J lost 2 bases, and 2 bases stayed unmatched. The CDR3 consists of 13 residues. CDR3 loop: CASSSTGTYEQYF. In nucleotides, the CDR3 is TGTGCCAGCAGCTCGACAGGGACCTACGAGCAGTACTTC.

The chain employs TRBV5-8 and TRBJ1-5; no definite D call. This CDR3 has 14 residues. Looked up from germline, CDR1 is SGHTS and CDR2 is YDEGEE. The V gene lost 0 bases and the J gene lost 12 bases, with 16 bases spanning the gap. The CDR3 is CASSLEPAGFDQHF. The CDR3 DNA follows: TGTGCCAGCAGCTTGGAACCGGCGGGATTTGACCAGCATTTT.

This chain links TRBV7-2 with TRBJ1-1; 8 nucleotides agree with TRBD1. This CDR3 spans 13 amino acids. J gave up 5 bases and V 4 bases, and 3 bases lay outside the gene matches. CDR1 and CDR2 from the germline V gene are SGHTA and FQGNSA. CDR3 loop: CASSWTGSTEAFF. The CDR3, as DNA: TGTGCCAGCAGCTGGACAGGGAGTACTGAAGCTTTCTTT.

J is TRBJ2-5 and V is TRBV5-8; the match to TRBD1 covers 11 bases. This CDR3 has 17 residues. V shed 4 bases, J shed 0 bases, and the junction held 8 bases outside the gene matches. Germline assignment: CDR1 SGHTS and CDR2 YDEGEE. DNA for the CDR3: TGTGCCAGCAGCCCGGGACAGGGGGATCCGTACCAAGAGACCCAGTACTTC. This translates into CASSPGQGDPYQETQYF.

The chain links TRBV29-1 to TRBJ2-7, with 8 bases that match TRBD1. The CDR3 loop spans 13 amino acids. The V gene end was trimmed by 2 bases and the J gene end by 7 bases; junction bases not matched to a gene: 7. The germline gives CDR1 SQVTM, CDR2 ANQGSEA. The CDR3 nucleotides are TGCAGCGTTGAAACCAGGGGGCAAGGAGAGCAGTACTTC. It yields the protein CSVETRGQGEQYF.

This chain joins TRBV5-1 and TRBJ1-4; D not certain. The CDR3 has 15 residues. Germline CDR1 SGHRS, CDR2 YFSETQ. Between the trimmed V and J ends, which lost 0 bases and 3 bases, there was a span of 9 bases. CDR3 residues: CASSLALQANEKLFF. CDR3 nucleotides: TGCGCCAGCAGCTTGGCCCTCCAGGCTAATGAAAAACTGTTTTTT.

J is TRBJ1-5 and V is TRBV18; TRBD1 agrees at 12 bases. With 3 bases clipped from V and 6 bases from J, the junction kept 15 bases outside the gene matches. The CDR3 contains 19 residues. Germline loops: CDR1 KGHSH, CDR2 LQKENI. CDR3 in amino acids: CASSPVPPGQGARGQPQHF. The CDR3 DNA is TGTGCCAGCTCACCTGTCCCTCCGGGACAGGGGGCGCGGGGTCAGCCCCAGCATTTT.